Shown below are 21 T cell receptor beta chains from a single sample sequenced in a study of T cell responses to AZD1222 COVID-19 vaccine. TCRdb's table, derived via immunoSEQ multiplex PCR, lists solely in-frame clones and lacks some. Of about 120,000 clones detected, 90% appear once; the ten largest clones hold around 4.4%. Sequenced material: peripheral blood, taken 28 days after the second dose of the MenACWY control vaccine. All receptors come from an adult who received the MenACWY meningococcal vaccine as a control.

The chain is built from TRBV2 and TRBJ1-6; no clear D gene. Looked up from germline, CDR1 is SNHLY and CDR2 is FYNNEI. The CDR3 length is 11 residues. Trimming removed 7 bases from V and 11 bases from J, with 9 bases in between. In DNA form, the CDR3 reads TGTGCCAGCACGGGGATCGCACCCCTCCACTTT. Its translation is CASTGIAPLHF.

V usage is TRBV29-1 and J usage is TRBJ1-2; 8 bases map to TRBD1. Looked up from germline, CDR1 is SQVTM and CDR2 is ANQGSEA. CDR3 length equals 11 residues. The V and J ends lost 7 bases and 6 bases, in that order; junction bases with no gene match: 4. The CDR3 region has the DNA TGCAGCGGGGGACAGGACGATGGCTACACCTTC. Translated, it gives CSGGQDDGYTF.

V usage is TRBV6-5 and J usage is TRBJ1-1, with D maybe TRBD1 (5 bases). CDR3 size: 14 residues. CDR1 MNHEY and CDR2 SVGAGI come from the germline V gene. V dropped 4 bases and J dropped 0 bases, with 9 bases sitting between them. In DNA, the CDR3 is TGTGCCAGCAGTTGGACACAAATGAACACTGAAGCTTTCTTT. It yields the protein CASSWTQMNTEAFF.

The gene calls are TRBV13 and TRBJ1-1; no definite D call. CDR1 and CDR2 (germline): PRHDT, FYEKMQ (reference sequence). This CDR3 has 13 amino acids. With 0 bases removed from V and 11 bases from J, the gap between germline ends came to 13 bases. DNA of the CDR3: TGTGCCAGCAGCTTAGGCGGGTCCAAGGAGGCTTTCTTT. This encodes CASSLGGSKEAFF.

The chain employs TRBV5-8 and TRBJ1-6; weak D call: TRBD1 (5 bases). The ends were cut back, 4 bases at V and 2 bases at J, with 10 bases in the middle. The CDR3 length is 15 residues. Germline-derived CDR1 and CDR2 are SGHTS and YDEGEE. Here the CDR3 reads CASSPGTAYNSPLHF. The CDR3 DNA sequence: TGTGCCAGCAGCCCCGGGACGGCCTATAATTCACCCCTCCACTTT.

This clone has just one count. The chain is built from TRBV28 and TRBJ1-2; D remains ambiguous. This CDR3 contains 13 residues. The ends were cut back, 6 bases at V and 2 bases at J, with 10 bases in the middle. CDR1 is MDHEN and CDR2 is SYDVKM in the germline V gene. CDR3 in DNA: TGTGCCAGCAGCAGGAGGGTGAACTATGGCTACACCTTC. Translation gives CASSRRVNYGYTF.

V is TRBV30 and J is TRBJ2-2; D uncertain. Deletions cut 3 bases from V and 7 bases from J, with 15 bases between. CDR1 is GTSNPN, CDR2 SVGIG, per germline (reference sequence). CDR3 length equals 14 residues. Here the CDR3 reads CAWRLVRNGGELFF. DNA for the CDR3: TGTGCCTGGAGGTTGGTGCGGAACGGCGGGGAGCTGTTTTTT.

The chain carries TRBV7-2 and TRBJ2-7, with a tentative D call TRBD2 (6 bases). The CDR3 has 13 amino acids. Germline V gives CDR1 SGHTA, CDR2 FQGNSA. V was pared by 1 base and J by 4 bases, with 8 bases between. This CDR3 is CASSLGRGYEQYF. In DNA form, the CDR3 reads TGTGCCAGCAGCTTAGGTCGGGGGTACGAGCAGTACTTC. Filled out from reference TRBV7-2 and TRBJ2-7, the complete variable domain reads GAGVSQSPSNKVTEKGKDVELRCDPISGHTALYWYRQSLGQGLEFLIYFQGNSAPDKSGLPSDRFSAERTGGSVSTLTIQRTQQEDSAVYLCASSLGRGYEQYFGPGTRLTVT.

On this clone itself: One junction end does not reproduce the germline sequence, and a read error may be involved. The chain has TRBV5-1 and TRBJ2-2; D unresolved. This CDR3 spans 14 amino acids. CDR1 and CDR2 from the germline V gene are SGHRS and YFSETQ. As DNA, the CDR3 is TGCGCCAGCACCCCTCACCCGAATACCGGGGAGCTGTTTTTT. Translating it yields CASTPHPNTGELFF.

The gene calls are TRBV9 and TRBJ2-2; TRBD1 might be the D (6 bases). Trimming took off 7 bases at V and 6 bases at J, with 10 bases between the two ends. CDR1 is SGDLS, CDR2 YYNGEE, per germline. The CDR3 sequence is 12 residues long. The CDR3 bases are TGTGCCAGCGGCAGGGGCGCCGGGGAGCTGTTTTTT. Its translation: CASGRGAGELFF.

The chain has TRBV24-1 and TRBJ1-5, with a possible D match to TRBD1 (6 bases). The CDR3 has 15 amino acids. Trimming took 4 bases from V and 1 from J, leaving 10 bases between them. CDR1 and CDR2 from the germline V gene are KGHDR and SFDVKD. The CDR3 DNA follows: TGTGCCACCAGTGAGAGGGGGGTCAGCAATCAGCCCCAGCATTTT. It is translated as CATSERGVSNQPQHF.

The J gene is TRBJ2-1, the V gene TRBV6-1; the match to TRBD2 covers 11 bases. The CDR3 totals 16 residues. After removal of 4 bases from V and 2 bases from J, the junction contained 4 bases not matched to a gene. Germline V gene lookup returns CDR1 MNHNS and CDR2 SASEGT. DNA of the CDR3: TGTGCCAGCAGTGCACTAGCGGGAGACCCCTACAATGAGCAGTTCTTC. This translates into CASSALAGDPYNEQFF.

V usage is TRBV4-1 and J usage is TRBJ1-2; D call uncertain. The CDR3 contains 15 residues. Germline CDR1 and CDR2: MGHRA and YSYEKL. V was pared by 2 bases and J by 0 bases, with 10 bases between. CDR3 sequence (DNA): TGCGCCAGCAGCCAAAGCAGGATTTCTAACTATGGCTACACCTTC. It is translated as CASSQSRISNYGYTF.

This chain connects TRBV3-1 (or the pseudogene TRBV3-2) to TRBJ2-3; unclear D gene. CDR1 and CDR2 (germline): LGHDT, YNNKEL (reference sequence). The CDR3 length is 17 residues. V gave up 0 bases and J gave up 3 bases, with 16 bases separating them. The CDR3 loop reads CASSQDLPGSRTDTQYF. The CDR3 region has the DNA TGTGCCAGCAGCCAAGATCTACCCGGTAGTCGAACAGATACGCAGTATTTT.

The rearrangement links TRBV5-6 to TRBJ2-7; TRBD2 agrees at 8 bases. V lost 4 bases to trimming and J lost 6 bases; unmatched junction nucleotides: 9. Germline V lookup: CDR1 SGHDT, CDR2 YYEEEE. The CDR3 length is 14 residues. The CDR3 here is CASSPLSGVSEQYV. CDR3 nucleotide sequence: TGTGCCAGCAGCCCACTTAGCGGGGTGAGCGAGCAGTACGTC.

In nucleotides, the CDR3 is TGTGCCAGCAGTTTATATAGTCTAGCGGGAGATACGCAGTATTTT. Translating it yields CASSLYSLAGDTQYF. The chain employs TRBV27 and TRBJ2-3; 8 nucleotides match TRBD2. With 1 base clipped from V and 5 bases from J, the junction kept 5 bases outside the gene matches. The CDR3 has 15 residues. The germline CDR1 and CDR2 sequences are MNHEY and SMNVEV (reference sequence).

The CDR3 DNA reads as TGTGCCAGCAGGGGAAGCAATCAGCCCCAGCATTTT. Translation gives CASRGSNQPQHF. The chain joins TRBV12-3 or TRBV12-4 to TRBJ1-5; D is uncertain. Trimming stripped 6 bases from V and 1 base from J, with 4 bases between. This CDR3 region has 12 residues.

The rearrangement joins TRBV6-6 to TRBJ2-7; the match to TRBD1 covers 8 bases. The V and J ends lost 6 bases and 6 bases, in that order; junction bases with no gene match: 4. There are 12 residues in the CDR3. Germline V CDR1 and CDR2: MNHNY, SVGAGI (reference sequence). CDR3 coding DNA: TGTGCCAGCAGCGACAGGGGAGGCGAGCAGTACGTC. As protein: CASSDRGGEQYV.

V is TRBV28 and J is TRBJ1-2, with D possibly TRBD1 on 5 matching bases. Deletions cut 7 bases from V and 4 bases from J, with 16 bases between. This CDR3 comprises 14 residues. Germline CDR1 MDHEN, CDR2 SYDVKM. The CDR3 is CASILGDRTYGYTF. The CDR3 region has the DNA TGTGCCAGCATCCTAGGTGACAGAACCTATGGCTACACCTTC.

CDR3 protein: CASRRTGGQSNQPQHF. CDR3 DNA sequence: TGTGCCAGCAGAAGGACAGGGGGTCAGAGCAATCAGCCCCAGCATTTT. This chain links TRBV28 with TRBJ1-5; TRBD1 matches at 10 bases. V shed 6 bases and J 1 base; nucleotides not matched to a gene: 6. CDR1 MDHEN and CDR2 SYDVKM come from the germline V gene. This CDR3 is built from 16 residues.

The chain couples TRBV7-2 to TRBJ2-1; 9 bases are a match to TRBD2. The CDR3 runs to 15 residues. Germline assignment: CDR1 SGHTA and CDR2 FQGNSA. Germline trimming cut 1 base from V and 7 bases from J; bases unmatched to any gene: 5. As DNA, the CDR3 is TGTGCCAGCAGCTTAGGGCGGGAGGGGATAAATGAGCAGTTCTTC. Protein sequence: CASSLGREGINEQFF.